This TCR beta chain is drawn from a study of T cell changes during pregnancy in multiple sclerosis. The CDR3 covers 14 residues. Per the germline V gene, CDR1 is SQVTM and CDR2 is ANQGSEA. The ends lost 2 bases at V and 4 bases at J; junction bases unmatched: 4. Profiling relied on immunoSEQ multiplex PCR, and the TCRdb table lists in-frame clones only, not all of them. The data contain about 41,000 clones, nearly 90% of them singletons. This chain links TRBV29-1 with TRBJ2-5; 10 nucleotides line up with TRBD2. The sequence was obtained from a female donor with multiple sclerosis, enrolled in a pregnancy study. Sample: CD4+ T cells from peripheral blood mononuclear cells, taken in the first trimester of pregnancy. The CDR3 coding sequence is TGCAGCGTTGAACGGACTAGCGGCCTAGAGACCCAGTACTTC. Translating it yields CSVERTSGLETQYF.